A single sample is the source of the 14 T cell receptor beta chains below, sequenced in a study of memory CD4+ T cells and cytomegalovirus serostatus. Single viable CD3+CD4+CD8-CD45RO+ cells were sorted as the memory CD4+ T cells. Sequencing used immunoSEQ multiplex PCR; TCRdb keeps in-frame clones, though not all of them. Of tens of thousands of clones detected, 82% appear once; the ten largest clones hold roughly 0.4%. Sequencing used memory CD4+ T cells from blood. Source of these receptors: an adult in good health and CMV-seronegative.

The rearrangement uses TRBV7-2 and TRBJ2-1; 14 bases are a match to TRBD2. Losses at the gene ends were 0 bases for V and 3 bases for J; bases not matched to a gene: 1. The CDR3 totals 17 residues. Germline CDR1 and CDR2: SGHTA and FQGNSA. As DNA, the CDR3 is TGTGCCAGCAGCTTAGCCGGGACTAGCGGGGGCTACAATGAGCAGTTCTTC. Its protein is CASSLAGTSGGYNEQFF. Filled out from reference TRBV7-2 and TRBJ2-1, the complete variable domain reads GAGVSQSPSNKVTEKGKDVELRCDPISGHTALYWYRQSLGQGLEFLIYFQGNSAPDKSGLPSDRFSAERTGGSVSTLTIQRTQQEDSAVYLCASSLAGTSGGYNEQFFGPGTRLTVL.

V usage is TRBV25-1 and J usage is TRBJ2-7; D is possibly TRBD1 (5 bases). Looked up from germline, CDR1 is MGHDK and CDR2 is SYGVNS. Trimming stripped 1 base from V and 5 bases from J, with 18 bases between. The CDR3 has 16 residues. The CDR3 sequence: CASSELGRAGNHEQYF. The CDR3 DNA is TGTGCCAGCAGTGAATTGGGTCGGGCAGGGAACCACGAGCAGTACTTC.

V usage is TRBV5-1 and J usage is TRBJ1-6; D is unresolved. Per the germline V gene, CDR1 is SGHRS and CDR2 is YFSETQ. V shed 0 bases and J shed 8 bases, with 9 bases lying between them. The CDR3 loop spans 14 amino acids. The CDR3 nucleotides are TGCGCCAGCAGCTTGGAAGGGAATGATTCACCCCTCCACTTT. This translates into CASSLEGNDSPLHF.

The gene calls are TRBV7-2 and TRBJ1-2; no firm D call. Germline loops: CDR1 SGHTA, CDR2 FQGNSA. This CDR3 spans 13 amino acids. Trimming took 3 bases from V and 2 from J, leaving 7 bases between them. CDR3 coding DNA: TGTGCCAGCAGCTTCGCAGGAAACTATGGCTACACCTTC. Protein: CASSFAGNYGYTF.

The chain uses TRBV7-8 and TRBJ2-2; 10 bases align to TRBD2. Germline V gene lookup returns CDR1 SGHVS and CDR2 FQNEAQ. The ends lost 6 bases at V and 7 bases at J; junction bases unmatched: 5. This CDR3 contains 14 residues. Written as DNA, the CDR3 is TGTGCCAGCAGTGAGCGGGGGGGAAACGGGGAGCTGTTTTTT. Amino acids: CASSERGGNGELFF.

Remarks on this clone: Other nucleotide sequences in the sample specify the same CDR3. This chain joins TRBV28 and TRBJ1-2, with 7 bases matching TRBD1. Germline CDR1 reads MDHEN; CDR2 reads SYDVKM. V shed 5 bases and J 2 bases; nucleotides not matched to a gene: 2. The CDR3 is 13 residues long. CDR3 nucleotide sequence: TGTGCCAGCAGTCTGACAGGGAACTATGGCTACACCTTC. Its translation is CASSLTGNYGYTF.

By its share, this clone is medium-sized. The chain has TRBV30 and TRBJ1-1, with D perhaps matching TRBD1 (5 bases). The CDR3 is made up of 12 amino acids. Trimming took off 7 bases at V and 3 bases at J, with 12 bases between the two ends. CDR1 and CDR2 (germline): GTSNPN, SVGIG (reference sequence). The CDR3: CALNQGDTEAFF. As DNA, the CDR3 is TGTGCCTTGAATCAGGGAGACACTGAAGCTTTCTTT.

Only a few counts were recorded for this clone. J is TRBJ1-6 and V is TRBV21-1; the table's TRBD1 call for D was not verified on the DNA. TRBV21-1 is shown as a pseudogene. The CDR3 runs 17 residues. The CDR3: CASSKEVDREGNSPLHF. As DNA, the CDR3 is TGTGCCAGCAGCAAAGAGGTGGACAGGGAGGGTAATTCACCCCTCCACTTT.

This clone occurred a few times. V is TRBV7-2 and J is TRBJ1-2; D is unresolved. CDR3 length: 13 residues. Between the trimmed V and J ends, which lost 2 bases and 6 bases, there was a span of 10 bases. Looked up from germline, CDR1 is SGHTA and CDR2 is FQGNSA. The CDR3 sequence is CASSLKGVNGYTF. The CDR3 region has the DNA TGTGCCAGCAGCTTAAAAGGAGTCAATGGCTACACCTTC.

This clone has a single count. The junction departs from the called germline gene at one end, perhaps through a read error. Additional DNA sequences in this sample encode the identical CDR3. The chain combines TRBV29-1 with TRBJ2-7; TRBD1 might be the D (7 bases). The CDR3 is 15 amino acids. Germline CDR1 reads SQVTM; CDR2 reads ANQGSEA. The CDR3 reads CSVEDPRQGGDEQYF. Written as DNA, the CDR3 is TGCAGCGTCGAAGATCCCCGGCAGGGGGGCGACGAGCAGTACTTC.

CDR3 residues: CASTALTTGGANYGYTF. The CDR3 DNA sequence: TGTGCCAGCACCGCCCTGACGACAGGAGGGGCTAACTATGGCTACACCTTC. The chain combines TRBV28 with TRBJ1-2, with D possibly matching TRBD1 (6 bases). The germline V and J ends were trimmed by 7 bases and 0 bases, with 21 bases remaining between them. The CDR3 extends over 17 amino acids. Germline loops: CDR1 MDHEN, CDR2 SYDVKM.

CDR3 amino acids: CASSSDRGRNEKLFF. The CDR3 nucleotides read TGCGCCAGCAGCTCCGACAGGGGCCGAAATGAAAAACTGTTTTTT. V is TRBV4-3 and J is TRBJ1-4; TRBD1 matches 8 bases. Trimming cost V 5 bases and J 5 bases; bases outside gene matches: 7. The germline V gene has CDR1 LGHNA and CDR2 YSLEER. The CDR3 is made up of 15 amino acids.

The V gene is TRBV19, the J gene TRBJ1-5; D is ambiguous. Germline CDR1 LNHDA, CDR2 SQIVND (reference sequence). This CDR3 is built from 14 residues. Trimming stripped 5 bases from V and 5 bases from J, with 13 bases between. The CDR3 reads CASSPLEGYQPQHF. CDR3 bases: TGTGCCAGTAGTCCCCTGGAGGGTTATCAGCCCCAGCATTTT. Drawing the rest from reference TRBV19 and TRBJ1-5, the complete variable domain is DGGITQSPKYLFRKEGQNVTLSCEQNLNHDAMYWYRQDPGQGLRLIYYSQIVNDFQKGDIAEGYSVSREKKESFPLTVTSAQKNPTAFYLCASSPLEGYQPQHFGDGTRLSIL.

This clone was picked up one time. V gene TRBV28 combines with J gene TRBJ1-1; D is undetermined. In germline, CDR1 is MDHEN, CDR2 SYDVKM. The V gene lost 3 bases and the J gene lost 1 base, with 9 bases spanning the gap. This CDR3 has 14 residues. CDR3 amino acids: CASSFRMRNTEAFF. As DNA, the CDR3 is TGTGCCAGCAGTTTTAGGATGCGGAACACTGAAGCTTTCTTT.